This is a list of T cell receptor beta chains from one sample in a study of shared clonotypes between healthy human individuals. The table came from immunoSEQ multiplex PCR; TCRdb's copy has only in-frame clones and leaves some out. The sample lists roughly 590,000 clones; less than 97% were seen once. Source material: naive CD8+ T cells sorted from blood. These receptors all come from a woman between 25 and 40 years old in good health. CDR3s include the opening cysteine and the closing phenylalanine or tryptophan. The D gene is left open where the match is weak. A clone size is listed for some rows: how often the clone was seen (once, few, many), or a class if it is expanded.

- | TRBJ2-3 | - | TRBV2 | TGTGCCAGCAGGGTAGGGGGAGCGGGAACAGATACGCAGTATTTT | CASRVGGAGTDTQYF
- | TRBJ2-1 | - | TRBV14 | TGTGCCAGCAGCCAAGTTGGGGGTCATGAGCAGTTCTTC | CASSQVGGHEQFF
TRBD2 | TRBJ2-3 | - | TRBV2 | TGTGCCAGCAGTCAAGGACTAGCGGGGGATTCAGATACGCAGTATTTT | CASSQGLAGDSDTQYF
- | TRBJ2-3 | - | TRBV4-1 | TGCGCCAGCAGCCATTATGAAGGGACAGATACGCAGTATTTT | CASSHYEGTDTQYF
- | TRBJ2-2 | - | TRBV29-1 | TGCAGCGTCCACAGGGACACCGGGGAGCTGTTTTTT | CSVHRDTGELFF
- | TRBJ1-1 | once | TRBV13 | TGTGCCAGCAGCTTAAGGGGTTCGTTGACTGAAGCTTTCTTT | CASSLRGSLTEAFF
- | TRBJ2-7 | - | TRBV11-1 | TGTGCCAGCAGCTTACAGGGCATAATCCACGAGCAGTACTTC | CASSLQGIIHEQYF
- | TRBJ2-7 | once | TRBV11-2 | TGTGCCAGCAGCGAAAACGACAGCTACGAGCAGTACTTC | CASSENDSYEQYF
- | TRBJ2-3 | - | TRBV10-3 | TGTGCCATCAGTGGTGACGGGAGCGCAGATACGCAGTATTTT | CAISGDGSADTQYF
TRBD1 | TRBJ2-7 | - | TRBV5-1 | TGCGCCAGCAGCATGTGGACAGGTAGCTCCTACGAGCAGTACTTC | CASSMWTGSSYEQYF
TRBD2 | TRBJ2-3 | once | TRBV5-8 | TGTGCCAGCAGCCCCCAGGGCGGGAGTCCAGATACGCAGTATTTT | CASSPQGGSPDTQYF
TRBD1 | TRBJ1-2 | - | TRBV4-1 | TGCGCCAGCAGCCAAATGACAGGGGGCGCGGGTGGCTACACCTTC | CASSQMTGGAGGYTF
TRBD1 | TRBJ2-7 | - | TRBV27 | TGTGCCAGCAGTTTATCGCCGGGGACAGGGGATTACGAGCAGTACTTC | CASSLSPGTGDYEQYF
- | TRBJ2-3 | - | TRBV5-4 | TGTGCCAGCAGCGGCTTATCTAGCACAGATACGCAGTATTTT | CASSGLSSTDTQYF
TRBD2 | TRBJ2-7 | - | TRBV5-6 | TGTGCCAGCAGCTTGGCAGTGGCGGGAGGCTACGAGCAGTACTTC | CASSLAVAGGYEQYF
- | TRBJ1-3 | - | TRBV30 | TGTGCCTGGCAGGAGGGCTCTGGAAACACCATATATTTT | CAWQEGSGNTIYF
- | TRBJ2-1 | few | TRBV28 | TGTGCCAGCATGTTGAGCTCCTACAATGAGCAGTTCTTC | CASMLSSYNEQFF
- | TRBJ1-5 | once | TRBV5-5 | TGTGCCAGCAGCCTGACCCTCCTGAATCAGCCCCAGCATTTT | CASSLTLLNQPQHF
- | TRBJ1-5 | - | TRBV28 | TGTGCCAGCAGGCGAGGGGTGGGCAATCAGCCCCAGCATTTT | CASRRGVGNQPQHF
- | TRBJ2-7 | - | TRBV7-9 | TGTGCCAGCAGCTCCTCGGGACTTGCCTACGAGCAGTACTTC | CASSSSGLAYEQYF
TRBD2 | TRBJ2-7 | once | TRBV15 | TGTGCCACCAGCAGAGATTTGAGCGGGAGTTACGAGCAGTACTTC | CATSRDLSGSYEQYF
TRBD1 | TRBJ1-1 | - | TRBV4-1 | TGCGCCAGCAGCGAAGAGCCCTTTTGGACAGGGCAGACTGAAGCTTTCTTT | CASSEEPFWTGQTEAFF
TRBD1 | TRBJ2-5 | - | TRBV6-5 | TGTGCCAGCAGTGCCGGGACAGAGGAAGAGACCCAGTACTTC | CASSAGTEEETQYF
TRBD1 | TRBJ1-1 | - | TRBV2 | TGTGCCAGCAGTTCGGGACAGGGTTACACTGAAGCTTTCTTT | CASSSGQGYTEAFF
- | TRBJ2-7 | - | TRBV2 | TGTGCCAGCCGAGCGGCCCCCTACGAGCAGTACTTC | CASRAAPYEQYF
- | TRBJ1-5 | few | TRBV14 | TGTGCCAGCAGCCCACAGGGATCCATCCTTCGGCCCCAGCATTTT | CASSPQGSILRPQHF
- | TRBJ2-7 | once | TRBV5-6 | TGTGCCAGCAGCTTGGCCGACGGGTTCGACGAGCAGTACTTC | CASSLADGFDEQYF
- | TRBJ2-7 | - | TRBV7-8 | TGTGCCAGCAGCCCCGGGGCCCACGAGCAGTACTTC | CASSPGAHEQYF
TRBD1 | TRBJ2-1 | - | TRBV27 | TGTGCCAGCATCCCCGGGACAGGGGGCTACAATGAGCAGTTCTTC | CASIPGTGGYNEQFF
- | TRBJ2-1 | - | TRBV28 | TGTGCCAGCAGTTTTTCGGTTGGGCAGTTCTTC | CASSFSVGQFF
TRBD1 | TRBJ1-5 | - | TRBV28 | TGTGCCACCAGTTTGGGACAGAGCAATCAGCCCCAGCATTTT | CATSLGQSNQPQHF
TRBD2 | TRBJ2-1 | - | TRBV19 | TGTGCCAGTAGTAGCCGGGACTACTACAATGAGCAGTTCTTC | CASSSRDYYNEQFF
- | TRBJ2-7 | - | TRBV10-2 | TGCGCCAGCAGTGAGTCGGCCGACCCTGCCTACGAGCAGTACTTC | CASSESADPAYEQYF
TRBD1 | TRBJ2-6 | - | TRBV10-3 | TGTGCCATCTCACCTGCCGGGACAGGGGGCTCTGGGGCCAACGTCCTGACTTTC | CAISPAGTGGSGANVLTF
TRBD2 | TRBJ2-7 | - | TRBV4-2 | TGTGCCAGCAGCCCGGGACTAGCGGAAACCTACGAGCAGTACTTC | CASSPGLAETYEQYF
TRBD1 | TRBJ1-5 | - | TRBV27 | TGTGCCAGCAGTCCCCAGGACAGGGCGGGTCAGCCCCAGCATTTT | CASSPQDRAGQPQHF
- | TRBJ2-7 | - | TRBV7-6 | TGTGCCAGCAGCTTAGCGAGAGGCTACGAGCAGTACTTC | CASSLARGYEQYF
- | TRBJ2-7 | - | TRBV6-5 | TGTGCCAGCAGTTACTCGAATCCATCCATGGAGCAGTACTTC | CASSYSNPSMEQYF
- | TRBJ1-5 | once | TRBV19 | TGTGCCAGTAGTATTTCGGACACGAACAATCAGCCCCAGCATTTT | CASSISDTNNQPQHF
- | TRBJ2-1 | - | TRBV4-1 | TGCGCCAGCAGCCAAGGGCAGGGTGCCTACAATGAGCAGTTCTTC | CASSQGQGAYNEQFF
- | TRBJ2-5 | - | TRBV28 | TGTGCCAGCAGTCAGGACGGAAACCAAGAGACCCAGTACTTC | CASSQDGNQETQYF
- | TRBJ2-7 | - | TRBV6-6 | TGTGCCAGCAGTTACTCATTCCGGGACCATCAATACGAGCAGTACTTC | CASSYSFRDHQYEQYF
- | TRBJ2-2 | - | TRBV28 | TGTGCCAGCAGAAAACAGACAGTGGACACCGGGGAGCTGTTTTTT | CASRKQTVDTGELFF
TRBD2 | TRBJ2-2 | - | TRBV5-4 | TGTGCCAGCAGCTCGGCGGGAGCCCCCGGGGAGCTGTTTTTT | CASSSAGAPGELFF
- | TRBJ2-7 | - | TRBV4-2 | TGTGCCAGCAGCCAAGATCTTAACTTTAGGGGGGCGGCCTACGAGCAGTACTTC | CASSQDLNFRGAAYEQYF
- | TRBJ2-4 | - | TRBV19 | TGTGCCAGTAGTATTTGGCAGGCGGACATTCAGTACTTC | CASSIWQADIQYF
TRBD2 | TRBJ2-1 | - | TRBV7-2 | TGTGCCAGCAGCTTAGTCCTCGTAAGACTAGCGGGCTTCAATGAGCAGTTCTTC | CASSLVLVRLAGFNEQFF
TRBD2 | TRBJ2-7 | - | TRBV4-1 | TGCGCCAGCAGCCAAGTGGATAGAGCGGGAGCTAACGAGCAGTACTTC | CASSQVDRAGANEQYF
- | TRBJ2-1 | - | TRBV13 | TGTGCCAGCAGCTCTTGGGGGAGCCTAAACAATGAGCAGTTCTTC | CASSSWGSLNNEQFF
- | TRBJ1-1 | few | TRBV28 | TGTGCCAGCAGTTATACAGGGACGAACACTGAAGCTTTCTTT | CASSYTGTNTEAFF